This T cell receptor beta chain comes out of a study of blood T cell repertoires in COVID-19. Across the study: Samples came from the United States, Italy and Spain, spanning acute and convalescent COVID-19. Sources were T cells, B-cell-depleted T cells, or PBMCs; the material itself was cDNA or gDNA.

Germline CDR1 is LGHNT and CDR2 is FRNRAP. This CDR3 is built from 15 residues. V dropped 4 bases and J dropped 4 bases, with 13 bases sitting between them. Authors' methods: By means of reference gene primer amplification, nucleated cell counts were estimated. Here immunoSEQ multiplex PCR was the method, and the copy in TCRdb shows in-frame clones only, minus some. V, J and clone size were drawn from that table, and D and trimming were deduced from the DNA. The sample consists of some 140,000 clones, around 84% of them appearing once. The chain has TRBV12-5 and TRBJ2-2, with D possibly TRBD2 on 5 matching bases. The sequenced sample was peripheral blood. This TCR derives from a man older than 75 with acute or convalescent COVID-19. This CDR3 reads CASGSEGIRTGELFF. The CDR3 DNA sequence: TGTGCTAGTGGTTCCGAGGGAATTCGCACCGGGGAGCTGTTTTTT.